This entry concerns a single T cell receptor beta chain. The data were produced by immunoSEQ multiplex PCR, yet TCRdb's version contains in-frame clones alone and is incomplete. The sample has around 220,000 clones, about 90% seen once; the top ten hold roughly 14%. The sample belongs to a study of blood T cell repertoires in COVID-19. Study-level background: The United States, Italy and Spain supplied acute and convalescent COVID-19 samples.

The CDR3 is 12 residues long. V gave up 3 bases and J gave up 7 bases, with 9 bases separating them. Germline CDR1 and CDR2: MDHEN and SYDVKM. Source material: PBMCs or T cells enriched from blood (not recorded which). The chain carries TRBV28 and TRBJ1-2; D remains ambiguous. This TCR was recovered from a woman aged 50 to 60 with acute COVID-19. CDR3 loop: CASSLLQSGYTF. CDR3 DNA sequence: TGTGCCAGCAGTTTGTTACAGAGTGGCTACACCTTC.